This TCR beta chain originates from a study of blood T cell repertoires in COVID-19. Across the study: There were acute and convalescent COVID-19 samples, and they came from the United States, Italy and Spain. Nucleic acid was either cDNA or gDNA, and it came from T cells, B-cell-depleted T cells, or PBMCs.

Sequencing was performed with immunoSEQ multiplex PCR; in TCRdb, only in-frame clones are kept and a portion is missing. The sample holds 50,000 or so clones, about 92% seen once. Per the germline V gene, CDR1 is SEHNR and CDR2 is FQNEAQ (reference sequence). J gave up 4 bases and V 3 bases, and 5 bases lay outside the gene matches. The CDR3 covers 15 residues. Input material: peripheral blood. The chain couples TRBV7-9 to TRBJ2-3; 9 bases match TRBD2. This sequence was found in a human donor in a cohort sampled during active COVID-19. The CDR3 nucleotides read TGTGCCAGCAGCTTGGGCGGGAGGGCCTCAGATACGCAGTATTTT. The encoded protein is CASSLGGRASDTQYF.